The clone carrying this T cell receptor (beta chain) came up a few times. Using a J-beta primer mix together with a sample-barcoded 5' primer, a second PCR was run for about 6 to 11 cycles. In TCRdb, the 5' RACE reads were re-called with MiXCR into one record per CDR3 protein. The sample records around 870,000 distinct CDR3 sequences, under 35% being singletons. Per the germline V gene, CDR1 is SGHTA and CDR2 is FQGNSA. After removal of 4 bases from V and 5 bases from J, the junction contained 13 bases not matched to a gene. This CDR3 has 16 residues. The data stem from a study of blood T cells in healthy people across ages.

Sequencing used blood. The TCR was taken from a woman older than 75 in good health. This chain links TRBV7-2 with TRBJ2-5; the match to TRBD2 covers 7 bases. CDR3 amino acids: CASSWGTSMGGETQYF. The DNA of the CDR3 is TGTGCCAGCAGCTGGGGGACTTCTATGGGGGGGGAGACCCAGTACTTC.